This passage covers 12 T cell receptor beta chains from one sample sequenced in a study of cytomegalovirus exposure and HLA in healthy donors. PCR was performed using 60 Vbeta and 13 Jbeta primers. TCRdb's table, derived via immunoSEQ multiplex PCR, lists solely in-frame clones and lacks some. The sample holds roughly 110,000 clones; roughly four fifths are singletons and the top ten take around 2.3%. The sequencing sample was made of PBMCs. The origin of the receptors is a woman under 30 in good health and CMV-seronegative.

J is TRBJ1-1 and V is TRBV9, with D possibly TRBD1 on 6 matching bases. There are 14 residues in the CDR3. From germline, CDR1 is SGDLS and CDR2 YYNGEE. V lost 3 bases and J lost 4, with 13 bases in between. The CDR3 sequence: CASSANRDGTEAFF. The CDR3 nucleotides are TGTGCCAGCAGCGCAAACAGGGATGGCACTGAAGCTTTCTTT.

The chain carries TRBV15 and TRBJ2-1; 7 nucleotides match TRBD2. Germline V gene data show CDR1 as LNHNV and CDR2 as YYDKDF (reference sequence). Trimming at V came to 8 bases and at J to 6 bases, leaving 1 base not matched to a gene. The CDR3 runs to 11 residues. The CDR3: CATERGNEQFF. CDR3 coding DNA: TGTGCCACCGAGCGGGGCAATGAGCAGTTCTTC.

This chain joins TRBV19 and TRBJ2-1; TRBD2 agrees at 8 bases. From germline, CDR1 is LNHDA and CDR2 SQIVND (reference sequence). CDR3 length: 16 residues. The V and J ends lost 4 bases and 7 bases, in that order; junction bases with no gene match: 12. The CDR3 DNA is TGTGCCAGTAGTAACGGACTAGCAAGAGTCGGGAATGAGCAGTTCTTC. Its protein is CASSNGLARVGNEQFF.

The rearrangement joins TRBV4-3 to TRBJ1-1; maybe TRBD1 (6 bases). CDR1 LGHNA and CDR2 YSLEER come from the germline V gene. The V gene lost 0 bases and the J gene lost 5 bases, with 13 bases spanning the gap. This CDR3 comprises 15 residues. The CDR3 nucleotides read TGCGCCAGCAGCCAAGATCCCACAGGGATTACTGAAGCTTTCTTT. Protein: CASSQDPTGITEAFF.

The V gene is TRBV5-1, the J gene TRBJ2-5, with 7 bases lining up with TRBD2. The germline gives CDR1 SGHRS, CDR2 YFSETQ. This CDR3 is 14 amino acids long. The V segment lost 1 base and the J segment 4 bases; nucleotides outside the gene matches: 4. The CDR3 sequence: CASSLRREGETQYF. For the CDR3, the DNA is TGCGCCAGCAGCTTGAGGAGGGAGGGAGAGACCCAGTACTTC. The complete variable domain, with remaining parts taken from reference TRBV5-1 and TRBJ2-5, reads KAGVTQTPRYLIKTRGQQVTLSCSPISGHRSVSWYQQTPGQGLQFLFEYFSETQRNKGNFPGRFSGRQFSNSRSEMNVSTLELGDSALYLCASSLRREGETQYFGPGTRLLVL.

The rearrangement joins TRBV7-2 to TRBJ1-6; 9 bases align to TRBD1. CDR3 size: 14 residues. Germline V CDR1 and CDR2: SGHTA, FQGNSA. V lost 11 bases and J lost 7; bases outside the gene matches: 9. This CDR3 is CAAEQGARNSPLHF. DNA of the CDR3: TGTGCCGCCGAACAGGGGGCTCGAAATTCACCCCTCCACTTT.

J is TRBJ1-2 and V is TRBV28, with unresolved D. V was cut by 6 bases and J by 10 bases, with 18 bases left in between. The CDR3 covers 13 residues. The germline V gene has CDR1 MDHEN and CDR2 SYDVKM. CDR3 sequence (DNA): TGTGCCAGCAGAGGAGGCGTTGAAGATGTCTACACCTTC. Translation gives CASRGGVEDVYTF.

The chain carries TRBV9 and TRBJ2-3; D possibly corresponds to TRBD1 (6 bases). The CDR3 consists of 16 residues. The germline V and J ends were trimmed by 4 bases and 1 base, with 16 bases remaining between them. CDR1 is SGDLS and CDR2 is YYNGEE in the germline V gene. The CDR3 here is CASSPGTTLGTDTQYF. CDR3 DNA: TGTGCCAGCAGCCCAGGGACAACCCTTGGCACAGATACGCAGTATTTT.

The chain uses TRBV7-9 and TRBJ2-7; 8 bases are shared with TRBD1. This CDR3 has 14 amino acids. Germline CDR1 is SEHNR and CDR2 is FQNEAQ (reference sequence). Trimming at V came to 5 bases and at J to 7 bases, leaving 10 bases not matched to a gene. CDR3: CASSPPGTGGEQYV. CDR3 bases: TGTGCCAGCAGCCCTCCCGGGACAGGTGGAGAGCAGTACGTC.

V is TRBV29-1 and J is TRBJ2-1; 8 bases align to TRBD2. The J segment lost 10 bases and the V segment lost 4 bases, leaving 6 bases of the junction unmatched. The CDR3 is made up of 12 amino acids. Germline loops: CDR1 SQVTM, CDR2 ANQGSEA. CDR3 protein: CSVGSGGREQFF. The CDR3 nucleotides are TGCAGCGTTGGTTCGGGAGGGCGGGAGCAGTTCTTC.

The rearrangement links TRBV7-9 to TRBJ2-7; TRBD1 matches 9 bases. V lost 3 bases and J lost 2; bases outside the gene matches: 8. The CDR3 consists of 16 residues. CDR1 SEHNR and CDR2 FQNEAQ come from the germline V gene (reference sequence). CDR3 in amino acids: CASSLGPGQGAYEQYV. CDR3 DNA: TGTGCCAGCAGCTTGGGACCGGGACAGGGCGCCTACGAGCAGTACGTC.

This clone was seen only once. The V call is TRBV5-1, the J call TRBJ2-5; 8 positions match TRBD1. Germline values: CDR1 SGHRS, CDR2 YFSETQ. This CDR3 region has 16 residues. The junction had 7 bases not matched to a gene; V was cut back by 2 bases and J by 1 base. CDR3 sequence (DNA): TGCGCCAGCAGCTTTGGGGGGACAGGCGGCCAAGAGACCCAGTACTTC. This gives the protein CASSFGGTGGQETQYF.